Below, one T cell receptor beta chain is given with its context. Its antigen remains unidentified. The CDR3 has 13 amino acids. Trimming cost V 5 bases and J 12 bases, with 19 bases left between them. Per germline, CDR1 SGHAT and CDR2 FQNNGV. Each patient with chemo-refractory metastatic non-small-cell lung cancer was treated with focal radiation plus CTLA-4 blockade using ipilimumab. This specimen belongs to a study of radiotherapy plus CTLA-4 blockade in lung cancer. Study-wide background: There were objective responses in 18% of patients, and more than 30% had disease control. Study-wide findings and caveats: Clones derived from tumor TCRs expanded in blood after radiotherapy plus ipilimumab. Strongest reported response predictors: early blood clone changes and post-radiation interferon-beta.

The repertoire was sequenced with immunoSEQ multiplex PCR; TCRdb's copy has only in-frame clones and lacks some. The table lists tens of thousands of clones, 83% of them singletons, with roughly 0.84% in the top ten. This receptor was obtained from a human donor with non-small cell lung cancer who had stable disease on radiotherapy plus ipilimumab. The sequencing here drew on peripheral blood, taken from a patient treated with radiotherapy plus ipilimumab. The chain recombines TRBV11-2 with TRBJ1-1; D is uncertain. CDR3 amino acids: CASSRQHGEYPFF. The CDR3, as DNA: TGTGCCAGCAGCCGACAACATGGAGAATATCCTTTCTTT.